This entry lists 15 T cell receptor beta chains sequenced from one sample in a study of human T cells and chemical hapten exposure. Time point described: patch test 1, 2 weeks after DPC sensitization. Treatment here: therapeutic diphenylcyclopropenone sensitization with weekly scalp DPC. TCRdb independently ran MiXCR on the RACE reads; one entry per CDR3 protein. Of about 360,000 distinct CDR3 sequences listed, 4.8% are singletons. The input for sequencing was whole blood, taken in connection with sensitization to the hapten diphenylcyclopropenone (DPC). The receptors here all came from a woman between 45 and 65 years old with alopecia areata. Some clones in this sample may be carry-over from other donors' samples.

This clonotype was detected many times. CDR3 protein: CSVLGTSGSTGELFF. CDR3 DNA sequence: TGCAGCGTCCTGGGGACTAGCGGTTCCACCGGGGAGCTGTTTTTT. The chain couples TRBV29-1 to TRBJ2-2, with 11 bases lining up with TRBD2. The germline V gene encodes CDR1 SQVTM and CDR2 ANQGSEA. The CDR3 sequence is 15 residues long. The junction had 7 bases not matched to a gene; V was cut back by 6 bases and J by 4 bases.

This rearrangement joins TRBV5-4 to TRBJ1-1, with a tentative D call TRBD1 (5 bases). Germline CDR1 SGHNT, CDR2 YYREEE (reference sequence). There are 13 residues in the CDR3. Trimming took 6 bases from V and 2 from J, leaving 11 bases between them. In nucleotides, the CDR3 is TGTGCCAGCAAGCCGACAGAAAACACTGAAGCTTTCTTT. Protein product: CASKPTENTEAFF.

This clonotype was recorded at least ten times. The rearrangement links TRBV3-1 to TRBJ2-1, with 8 bases identical to TRBD1. The CDR3 covers 15 residues. Trimming took 4 bases from V and 5 from J; bases not matched to a gene: 7. Germline lookup yields CDR1 LGHDT and CDR2 YNNKEL (reference sequence). The CDR3 here is CASSPGQVRNNEQFF. CDR3 nucleotide sequence: TGTGCCAGCAGCCCGGGACAGGTACGGAACAATGAGCAGTTCTTC.

This clonotype was picked up many times. V usage is TRBV12-3 or TRBV12-4 and J usage is TRBJ1-2, with D tentatively TRBD1 (6 bases). Trimming left V 6 bases short and J 1 base short, with 15 bases between. This CDR3 spans 15 amino acids. The CDR3 bases are TGTGCCAGCAGCCGCAGTAGGACAGTTAACTATGGCTACACCTTC. Translated: CASSRSRTVNYGYTF.

This clonotype was found many times. The chain has TRBV2 and TRBJ1-4, with D uncertain. The CDR3 covers 11 residues. Germline lookup yields CDR1 SNHLY and CDR2 FYNNEI. V was clipped by 7 bases and J by 8 bases, with 8 bases between them. In nucleotides, the CDR3 is TGTGCCAGCAAGGATCAAGAAAAACTGTTTTTT. It is translated as CASKDQEKLFF.

This clonotype has only a few counts. The rearrangement uses TRBV20-1 and TRBJ1-1, with 9 bases fitting TRBD1. With 2 bases clipped from V and 4 bases from J, the junction kept 5 bases outside the gene matches. This CDR3 is built from 14 residues. Germline V gives CDR1 DFQATT, CDR2 SNEGSKA (reference sequence). CDR3: CSARYHRGRTEAFF. CDR3 coding DNA: TGCAGTGCTAGATACCACAGGGGGCGCACTGAAGCTTTCTTT.

This clonotype was observed a handful of times. The chain combines TRBV6-2 or TRBV6-3 with TRBJ2-3; D unclear. Germline V lookup: CDR1 MNHEY, CDR2 SVGEGT. V was trimmed by 2 bases and J by 2 bases, leaving 17 bases between them. This CDR3 is built from 17 residues. CDR3 in DNA: TGTGCCAGCAGTTACCCCCTACTGGACGGTTCCACAGATACGCAGTATTTT. It translates to CASSYPLLDGSTDTQYF.

This clonotype was observed many times. The genes are TRBV18 and TRBJ2-2; D is ambiguous. The CDR3 covers 16 residues. Trimming removed 0 bases at V and 3 bases at J, with 11 bases between. CDR1 and CDR2 (germline): KGHSH, LQKENI. CDR3 loop: CASSPPPERDTGELFF. As DNA, the CDR3 is TGTGCCAGCTCACCACCCCCGGAGAGAGACACCGGGGAGCTGTTTTTT.

This clonotype was recorded at least ten times. The genes are TRBV27 and TRBJ1-6, with D possibly being TRBD1 (5 bases). The germline V and J ends were trimmed by 0 bases and 6 bases, with 9 bases remaining between them. Germline V gene sequence: CDR1 MNHEY, CDR2 SMNVEV (reference sequence). The CDR3 runs to 15 residues. CDR3 residues: CASSLSPGINSPLHF. In DNA, the CDR3 is TGTGCCAGCAGTTTATCTCCAGGGATTAATTCACCCCTCCACTTT.

This clonotype has just a few counts. The chain uses TRBV18 and TRBJ1-1; D perhaps matches TRBD1 (6 bases). CDR1 is KGHSH and CDR2 is LQKENI in the germline V gene. This CDR3 comprises 15 residues. V shed 0 bases and J shed 4 bases, with 12 bases lying between them. CDR3 residues: CASSPPTGRSTEAFF. The CDR3 DNA follows: TGTGCCAGCTCACCACCGACAGGCCGGAGCACTGAAGCTTTCTTT.

This clonotype was observed at least ten times. The genes are TRBV7-9 and TRBJ2-1, with 7 bases fitting TRBD1. The germline CDR1 and CDR2 sequences are SEHNR and FQNEAQ (reference sequence). J was trimmed by 3 bases and V by 4 bases; bases with no gene match: 12. The CDR3 runs to 17 residues. CDR3 amino acids: CASSSNKLDRVYNEQFF. CDR3 sequence (DNA): TGTGCCAGCAGCTCAAACAAATTAGACAGGGTCTACAATGAGCAGTTCTTC.

This clonotype came up a few times. The chain is built from TRBV11-1 and TRBJ2-5; possible D gene TRBD1, 5 bases. The CDR3 has 14 amino acids. V lost 3 bases and J lost 5, with 13 bases in between. The germline V gene has CDR1 SGHAT and CDR2 FQDESV (reference sequence). CDR3: CASSLVTEQETQYF. The CDR3 nucleotides are TGTGCCAGCAGCTTGGTGACAGAGCAGGAGACCCAGTACTTC.

This clonotype was recorded many times. CDR3 sequence: CASSVRAGGGYEQFF. DNA for the CDR3: TGTGCCAGCAGCGTGAGAGCGGGAGGGGGCTATGAGCAGTTCTTC. V usage is TRBV9 and J usage is TRBJ2-1; 10 bases are shared with TRBD2. J gave up 8 bases and V 2 bases, and 7 bases lay outside the gene matches. The CDR3 spans 15 residues. CDR1 is SGDLS and CDR2 is YYNGEE in the germline V gene.

This clonotype was seen a handful of times. This rearrangement joins TRBV12-3 or TRBV12-4 to TRBJ2-6, with D possibly matching TRBD2 (6 bases). The V and J ends lost 1 base and 6 bases respectively, with 10 bases between them. CDR3 size: 15 residues. CDR3 sequence: CASSLGGGPANVLTF. CDR3 in DNA: TGTGCCAGCAGTTTAGGAGGAGGGCCGGCCAACGTCCTGACTTTC.

This clonotype was seen a handful of times. V gene TRBV6-2 or TRBV6-3 combines with J gene TRBJ2-1; D might be TRBD1 (6 bases). Deletions cut 7 bases from V and 4 bases from J, with 17 bases between. The germline V gene has CDR1 MNHEY and CDR2 SVGEGT. The CDR3 has 15 amino acids. This chain's CDR3 is CASTADRGPYNEQFF. The CDR3 DNA is TGTGCCAGCACCGCGGACAGAGGGCCATACAATGAGCAGTTCTTC.